The following is a T cell receptor beta chain sequence with its context. Its target is unknown. With a J-beta primer mix and a sample-barcoded 5' primer, a second PCR ran roughly 6 to 11 cycles. Using its own MiXCR run on the 5' RACE reads, TCRdb lists one record per CDR3 protein. This table has 2 million or so distinct CDR3 sequences, less than 50% appearing once. Trimming took 10 bases from V and 5 from J; bases not matched to a gene: 16. This CDR3 has 15 residues. The germline CDR1 and CDR2 sequences are MNHEY and SVGAGI. The data were obtained in a study of blood T cells in healthy people across ages. Study in general: In model experiments, template switching was able to capture about one barcoded beta molecule for every two T cells that were present.

Study outcomes and limitations: When set beside aged donors, long-lived donors presented more naive CD4+ cells and higher diversity.

The sequence was obtained from a woman in her thirties or forties in good health. V usage is TRBV6-5 and J usage is TRBJ2-5; the match to TRBD1 covers 7 bases. The specimen was blood. CDR3 nucleotide sequence: TGTGCCACCATGGGACAGTCAGCTTTAAAGGAGACCCAGTACTTC. Encoded protein: CATMGQSALKETQYF.